These 14 T cell receptor beta chains originate from one sample sequenced in a study of cytomegalovirus exposure and HLA in healthy donors. Clones were sequenced by immunoSEQ multiplex PCR, and TCRdb holds only the in-frame ones, with some missing. The table lists about 160,000 clones, around nine tenths of them singletons, with approximately 2.4% in the top ten. The sequencing sample was made of PBMCs. The receptors derive from a woman between 18 and 29 years old in good health and CMV-seronegative.

The genes are TRBV5-6 and TRBJ2-7; D may be TRBD1 (6 bases). Germline V CDR1 and CDR2: SGHDT, YYEEEE. This CDR3 contains 14 residues. V lost 2 bases to trimming and J lost 2 bases, with 11 bases between them. CDR3 nucleotides: TGTGCCAGCAGCTTAGCAGGGGTCCCCTACGAGCAGTACTTC. Its protein is CASSLAGVPYEQYF.

This chain joins TRBV5-4 and TRBJ2-7; D is possibly TRBD2 (5 bases). Trimming shortened V by 4 bases and J by 4 bases, and 18 bases separated the two germline ends. The CDR3 contains 15 residues. CDR1 and CDR2 (germline): SGHNT, YYREEE (reference sequence). In DNA, the CDR3 is TGTGCCAGCAGCATCCGGGATATGCCCACGTACGAGCAGTACTTC. Translation gives CASSIRDMPTYEQYF.

CDR3 sequence reads: CASSDGNQPQHF. The CDR3, as DNA: TGTGCCAGCTCAGACGGGAATCAGCCCCAGCATTTT. This chain connects TRBV7-6 to TRBJ1-5; D not resolved. V dropped 8 bases and J dropped 4 bases, with 9 bases sitting between them. Looked up from germline, CDR1 is SGHVS and CDR2 is FNYEAQ. The CDR3 is 12 residues long.

The chain links TRBV7-8 to TRBJ1-5; possibly TRBD1 for D (6 bases). This CDR3 has 13 residues. The germline V and J ends were trimmed by 3 bases and 11 bases, with 14 bases remaining between them. The V gene's germline CDR1 is SGHVS and CDR2 FQNEAQ. The CDR3 spells CASSLAGGGAQHF. CDR3 DNA: TGTGCCAGCAGCTTGGCAGGAGGGGGGGCCCAGCATTTT.

The chain carries TRBV5-1 and TRBJ1-1; the match to TRBD1 covers 12 bases. CDR1 is SGHRS and CDR2 is YFSETQ in the germline V gene. The CDR3 extends over 17 amino acids. V was clipped by 4 bases and J by 1 base; unmatched bases: 8. The CDR3 reads CASSHTGTGGENTEAFF. The CDR3 DNA reads as TGCGCCAGCAGCCATACCGGGACAGGGGGCGAGAACACTGAAGCTTTCTTT.

The rearrangement uses TRBV9 and TRBJ2-3; 7 bases align to TRBD2. Germline values: CDR1 SGDLS, CDR2 YYNGEE. The CDR3 extends over 16 amino acids. The ends lost 3 bases at V and 5 bases at J; junction bases unmatched: 12. CDR3 coding DNA: TGTGCCAGCAGCGAGGATCAGCGGGGAATGGAAGATACGCAGTATTTT. The encoded protein is CASSEDQRGMEDTQYF.

This clone was seen once. This rearrangement joins TRBV7-6 to TRBJ2-2; TRBD1 agrees at 9 bases. This CDR3 region has 17 residues. The ends lost 5 bases at V and 1 base at J; junction bases unmatched: 8. The germline gives CDR1 SGHVS, CDR2 FNYEAQ. The CDR3 loop is CASSQRGDRVNTGELFF. The CDR3, as DNA: TGTGCCAGCAGCCAGAGGGGGGACAGGGTGAACACCGGGGAGCTGTTTTTT. The entire variable domain, with the rest obtained from reference TRBV7-6 and TRBJ2-2, is as follows: GAGVSQSPRYKVTKRGQDVALRCDPISGHVSLYWYRQALGQGPEFLTYFNYEAQQDKSGLPNDRFSAERPEGSISTLTIQRTEQRDSAMYRCASSQRGDRVNTGELFFGEGSRLTVL.

The chain combines TRBV4-3 with TRBJ2-7, with D unclear. CDR1 LGHNA and CDR2 YSLEER come from the germline V gene. This CDR3 comprises 15 residues. V was trimmed by 0 bases and J by 3 bases, leaving 12 bases between them. The DNA for the CDR3 is TGCGCCAGCAGCCAAGATCGATACAGACGCTACGAGCAGTACTTC. Translating it yields CASSQDRYRRYEQYF.

This sequence joins TRBV7-6 and TRBJ2-1, with 10 bases lining up with TRBD2. V dropped 3 bases and J dropped 4; count of bases not matched to a gene: 6. The CDR3 consists of 16 residues. Looked up from germline, CDR1 is SGHVS and CDR2 is FNYEAQ. CDR3 residues: CASSLTSGYSYNEQFF. DNA of the CDR3: TGTGCCAGCAGCTTGACTAGCGGGTATTCGTACAATGAGCAGTTCTTC. Variable domain in full (rest from reference TRBV7-6 and TRBJ2-1): GAGVSQSPRYKVTKRGQDVALRCDPISGHVSLYWYRQALGQGPEFLTYFNYEAQQDKSGLPNDRFSAERPEGSISTLTIQRTEQRDSAMYRCASSLTSGYSYNEQFFGPGTRLTVL.

This sequence joins TRBV11-1 and TRBJ2-5, with TRBD2 matching 8 bases. Germline loops: CDR1 SGHAT, CDR2 FQDESV (reference sequence). V lost 4 bases to trimming and J lost 5 bases; unmatched junction nucleotides: 6. The CDR3 extends over 14 amino acids. Written as DNA, the CDR3 is TGTGCCAGCAGCTCCGGGGGGGCCGGGGAGACCCAGTACTTC. Translated: CASSSGGAGETQYF.

The rearrangement uses TRBV7-2 and TRBJ2-3; D not resolved. V lost 1 base to trimming and J lost 2 bases, with 10 bases between them. Germline V gene data show CDR1 as SGHTA and CDR2 as FQGNSA. This CDR3 comprises 15 residues. The chain's CDR3 is CASSLGSFPTDTQYF. CDR3 DNA sequence: TGTGCCAGCAGCTTAGGGAGTTTCCCCACAGATACGCAGTATTTT.

This chain uses TRBV5-1 with TRBJ2-1; no reliable D call. Germline-derived CDR1 and CDR2 are SGHRS and YFSETQ. The germline V and J ends were trimmed by 7 bases and 5 bases, with 16 bases remaining between them. This CDR3 comprises 14 residues. CDR3 DNA: TGCGCCAGCGCATCCATATTACGGGACAATGAGCAGTTCTTC. It specifies CASASILRDNEQFF.

The chain has TRBV5-8 and TRBJ2-7; 9 nucleotides align to TRBD1. This CDR3 has 14 residues. In germline, CDR1 is SGHTS, CDR2 YDEGEE. The trim removed 3 bases at V and 3 bases at J, leaving 4 bases unmatched. In DNA, the CDR3 is TGTGCCAGCAGCTCGGGACAGGGAAACTACGAGCAGTACTTC. Its protein is CASSSGQGNYEQYF.

The rearrangement joins TRBV10-3 to TRBJ1-5, with 7 bases aligning to TRBD1. Germline CDR1 ENHRY, CDR2 SYGVKD. Trimming took 5 bases from V and 3 from J; bases not matched to a gene: 4. The CDR3 length is 14 residues. CDR3 in DNA: TGTGCCATCAGTACGGGACAGCCCAATCAGCCCCAGCATTTT. Translating it yields CAISTGQPNQPQHF.